What follows are 27 T cell receptor beta chains derived from one specimen sequenced in a study of CD8+CD57+ T cells in acquired aplastic anemia. The patients chosen for sequencing had shown expansion of CD8+CD57+ cells (detected by flow cytometry). TCR beta VDJ combinations and CDR3 sequences were profiled from genomic DNA. TCRdb passed the reads through MiXCR, listing each CDR3 protein once. Of roughly 190,000 distinct CDR3 sequences listed, 40% to 55% were seen once; the top ten hold 8% to 10%. The sample taken for sequencing was sorted CD4+, CD8+, or CD8+CD57+ T cells (not recorded which) from PBMCs. The origin of the receptors is a human donor with aplastic anemia.

This clonotype was picked up many times. The CDR3 sequence: CASSPRQGPSSGNTIYF. CDR3 nucleotides: TGTGCCAGCAGCCCCCGACAGGGGCCCTCTTCTGGAAACACCATATATTTT. V and J are TRBV14 and TRBJ1-3; the match to TRBD1 covers 8 bases. Germline trimming cut 4 bases from V and 1 base from J; bases unmatched to any gene: 9. This CDR3 has 17 amino acids. Germline-derived CDR1 and CDR2 are SGHDN and FVKESK.

This clonotype occurred a few times. V and J are TRBV7-9 and TRBJ2-7; D is unresolved. The CDR3 is 14 amino acids. Deletions cut 5 bases from V and 3 bases from J, with 14 bases between. Germline V gene sequence: CDR1 SEHNR, CDR2 FQNEAQ (reference sequence). The CDR3 DNA is TGTGCCAGCAGCCCCCCCCTGGACGGCTACGAGCAGTACTTC. Its protein is CASSPPLDGYEQYF.

This clonotype was seen a few times. The chain has TRBV29-1 and TRBJ2-7; D is unclear. Germline V gene data show CDR1 as SQVTM and CDR2 as ANQGSEA. The CDR3 has 13 residues. With 4 bases removed from V and 2 bases from J, the gap between germline ends came to 12 bases. The CDR3 loop reads CSVVPGATYEQYF. CDR3 nucleotides: TGCAGCGTTGTACCCGGAGCAACCTACGAGCAGTACTTC.

This clonotype was found a few times. The V gene is TRBV19, the J gene TRBJ1-6, with 7 nucleotides matching TRBD1. From germline, CDR1 is LNHDA and CDR2 SQIVND (reference sequence). The CDR3 extends over 14 amino acids. The J segment lost 8 bases and the V segment lost 6 bases, leaving 7 bases of the junction unmatched. CDR3 nucleotide sequence: TGTGCCAGTAGCAGAGGGACAGTTGATTCACCCCTCCACTTT. This encodes CASSRGTVDSPLHF.

Ten or more counts support this clonotype. The chain couples TRBV11-3 to TRBJ1-1, with D possibly matching TRBD1 (5 bases). Trimming took off 1 base at V and 5 bases at J, with 11 bases between the two ends. The CDR3 loop spans 14 amino acids. Germline loops: CDR1 SGHNT, CDR2 YENEEA. The CDR3, as DNA: TGTGCCAGCAGCTTAGGTCATGGGGGAACTGAAGCTTTCTTT. Translating gives CASSLGHGGTEAFF.

This clonotype turned up a few times. This chain links TRBV20-1 with TRBJ2-3; D may be TRBD1 (6 bases). CDR3 length: 14 amino acids. CDR1 and CDR2 from the germline V gene are DFQATT and SNEGSKA (reference sequence). V lost 0 bases to trimming and J lost 4 bases, with 11 bases between them. The CDR3 region has the DNA TGCAGTGCTAGAGATTACAGGGAGCCAGATACGCAGTATTTT. Amino acids: CSARDYREPDTQYF.

The chain employs TRBV6-2 or TRBV6-3 and TRBJ2-7; D remains unclear. CDR3 length: 13 residues. Germline CDR1 reads MNHEY; CDR2 reads SVGEGT. Trimming took 2 bases from V and 7 from J, leaving 12 bases between them. DNA of the CDR3: TGTGCCAGCAGTTACCCGAGATTGGGGGAGCAGTACTTC. This gives the protein CASSYPRLGEQYF.

The V call is TRBV28, the J call TRBJ2-5; 7 nucleotides agree with TRBD2. This CDR3 has 13 amino acids. Trimming at V came to 9 bases and at J to 4 bases, leaving 8 bases not matched to a gene. Germline CDR1 and CDR2: MDHEN and SYDVKM. CDR3 nucleotides: TGTGCCAGTCTTTCAGGGAGGGGAGAGACCCAGTACTTC. It yields the protein CASLSGRGETQYF.

The chain links TRBV25-1 to TRBJ2-2; possibly TRBD1 for D (5 bases). From germline, CDR1 is MGHDK and CDR2 SYGVNS. Trimming took off 9 bases at V and 1 base at J, with 9 bases between the two ends. The CDR3 runs to 13 residues. CDR3 sequence reads: CARRQGNTGELFF. CDR3 bases: TGTGCCAGACGGCAGGGGAACACCGGGGAGCTGTTTTTT.

The V and J genes are TRBV20-1 and TRBJ2-7; D possibly corresponds to TRBD2 (5 bases). This CDR3 region has 12 residues. From germline, CDR1 is DFQATT and CDR2 SNEGSKA (reference sequence). Trimming left V 6 bases short and J 1 base short, with 10 bases between. The CDR3 DNA reads as TGCAGTGCACCTGGAGGTTCCTACGAGCAGTACTTC. It codes for CSAPGGSYEQYF.

The CDR3 loop is CSARDLSDPYEQYF. CDR3 nucleotide sequence: TGCAGTGCTAGAGATCTCAGTGACCCCTACGAGCAGTACTTC. The V and J genes are TRBV20-1 and TRBJ2-7; D is uncertain. Germline CDR1 reads DFQATT; CDR2 reads SNEGSKA (reference sequence). The V end lost 0 bases, the J end lost 2 bases, and 11 bases lay between the germline ends. The CDR3 runs 14 residues.

The chain employs TRBV25-1 and TRBJ1-5, with TRBD1 identical over 8 bases. CDR1 and CDR2 from the germline V gene are MGHDK and SYGVNS. The CDR3 has 18 residues. Trimming cost V 3 bases and J 3 bases; bases outside gene matches: 13. The CDR3 loop reads CASSENQGAALDNQPQHF. The CDR3 nucleotides are TGTGCCAGCAGTGAGAATCAGGGGGCTGCCTTAGACAATCAGCCCCAGCATTTT.

This chain uses TRBV30 with TRBJ1-2, with 7 bases that match TRBD1. CDR1 and CDR2 (germline): GTSNPN, SVGIG (reference sequence). The V gene end was trimmed by 2 bases and the J gene end by 9 bases; junction bases not matched to a gene: 9. The CDR3 runs 13 residues. The CDR3 reads CAWSPTGALSYTF. Here the CDR3 DNA reads TGTGCCTGGAGTCCCACAGGGGCGCTGAGCTACACCTTC. Full variable domain (missing parts from reference TRBV30 and TRBJ1-2): SQTIHQWPATLVQPVGSPLSLECTVEGTSNPNLYWYRQAAGRGLQLLFYSVGIGQISSEVPQNLSASRPQDRQFILSSKKLLLSDSGFYLCAWSPTGALSYTFGSGTRLTVV.

On this clonotype: The conserved closing phenylalanine or tryptophan is absent in this CDR3, likely reflecting a read error. V is TRBV20-1 and J is TRBJ2-5; TRBD2 matches 9 bases. The V gene end was trimmed by 6 bases and the J gene end by 5 bases; junction bases not matched to a gene: 10. This CDR3 comprises 14 residues. Germline V CDR1 and CDR2: DFQATT, SNEGSKA (reference sequence). CDR3 nucleotides: TGCAGTGCAACAGGCGGGAGGGCCACGGAGACCCAGTACCTC. It specifies CSATGGRATETQYL.

CDR3 nucleotides: TGCAGCGTTGAAAGGCAGGGTGTCGCTGAAGCTTTCTTT. Translating gives CSVERQGVAEAFF. The chain uses TRBV29-1 and TRBJ1-1; D may be TRBD1 (5 bases). The V end was cut by 2 bases, the J end by 6 bases, with 13 bases between. Germline assignment: CDR1 SQVTM and CDR2 ANQGSEA. The CDR3 consists of 13 residues.

The genes are TRBV14 and TRBJ1-6, with D possibly TRBD1 on 5 matching bases. V was shortened by 6 bases and J by 8 bases, with 14 bases between the two germline ends. The CDR3 has 14 amino acids. CDR1 and CDR2 from the germline V gene are SGHDN and FVKESK. The CDR3 DNA sequence: TGTGCCAGCAGTTTATTAGGGGATGATTCACCCCTCCACTTT. Protein sequence: CASSLLGDDSPLHF.

CDR3 sequence (DNA): TGCGCCAGCAGCCAAGATGTGGGAGTGGGAGATACGCAGTATTTT. Translation gives CASSQDVGVGDTQYF. V and J are TRBV4-1 and TRBJ2-3, with D possibly matching TRBD2 (5 bases). The V gene's germline CDR1 is MGHRA and CDR2 YSYEKL. This CDR3 spans 15 amino acids. Trimming pared 0 bases from V and 5 bases from J, leaving 12 bases between.

The V gene is TRBV4-3, the J gene TRBJ2-5; TRBD2 matches at 13 bases. There are 16 residues in the CDR3. J was trimmed by 5 bases and V by 2 bases; bases with no gene match: 5. Germline loops: CDR1 LGHNA, CDR2 YSLEER. CDR3 nucleotide sequence: TGCGCCAGCAGCCAATTACTAGCGGGAGGGTGGGAGACCCAGTACTTC. This translates into CASSQLLAGGWETQYF.

This clonotype showed up many times. The chain is built from TRBV5-6 and TRBJ2-5; 8 bases line up with TRBD2. The CDR3 is made up of 13 amino acids. Looked up from germline, CDR1 is SGHDT and CDR2 is YYEEEE. After removal of 4 bases from V and 5 bases from J, the junction contained 4 bases not matched to a gene. The CDR3 sequence: CASSRGLGETQYF. The CDR3 DNA reads as TGTGCCAGCAGCCGGGGACTAGGGGAGACCCAGTACTTC.

The chain employs TRBV24-1 and TRBJ2-5; D is possibly TRBD1 (6 bases). The CDR3 totals 13 residues. Trimming removed 3 bases at V and 2 bases at J, with 6 bases between. Per germline, CDR1 KGHDR and CDR2 SFDVKD. The chain's CDR3 is CATSDGTQETQYF. The CDR3 DNA sequence: TGTGCCACCAGTGATGGGACACAAGAGACCCAGTACTTC.

The chain has TRBV10-3 and TRBJ2-3; D gene uncertain. The CDR3 sequence is 13 residues long. V lost 9 bases and J 0 bases, leaving 10 bases between the germline ends. The germline V gene has CDR1 ENHRY and CDR2 SYGVKD. In DNA, the CDR3 is TGTGCCATGGCAAAAACTAGCACAGATACGCAGTATTTT. Its translation is CAMAKTSTDTQYF.

V gene TRBV19 combines with J gene TRBJ1-2, with TRBD1 matching over 7 bases. CDR3 length: 15 amino acids. Germline V CDR1 and CDR2: LNHDA, SQIVND (reference sequence). The V segment lost 4 bases and the J segment 1 base; nucleotides outside the gene matches: 6. The CDR3 loop reads CASSTEDRLNYGYTF. The DNA for the CDR3 is TGTGCCAGTAGTACAGAGGACAGGCTTAACTATGGCTACACCTTC.

The chain joins TRBV24-1 to TRBJ1-2; 8 positions agree with TRBD1. The V segment lost 5 bases and the J segment 8 bases; nucleotides outside the gene matches: 9. The CDR3 contains 14 residues. Germline V gene data show CDR1 as KGHDR and CDR2 as SFDVKD. The chain's CDR3 is CATSASGRGQGYTF. The CDR3 DNA reads as TGTGCCACCAGTGCTTCTGGCAGGGGGCAAGGCTACACCTTC.

V is TRBV14 and J is TRBJ2-7; no definite D call. Trimming removed 0 bases from V and 4 bases from J, with 10 bases in between. Per germline, CDR1 SGHDN and CDR2 FVKESK. This CDR3 spans 14 amino acids. The CDR3 region has the DNA TGTGCCAGCAGCCAAGAGGGATACTTATACGAGCAGTACTTC. As protein: CASSQEGYLYEQYF. The complete variable domain, with remaining parts taken from reference TRBV14 and TRBJ2-7, reads EAGVTQFPSHSVIEKGQTVTLRCDPISGHDNLYWYRRVMGKEIKFLLHFVKESKQDESGMPNNRFLAERTGGTYSTLKVQPAELEDSGVYFCASSQEGYLYEQYFGPGTRLTVT.

The rearrangement uses TRBV7-8 and TRBJ2-7; 8 nucleotides line up with TRBD2. The V and J ends lost 2 bases and 3 bases, in that order; junction bases with no gene match: 9. Germline-derived CDR1 and CDR2 are SGHVS and FQNEAQ. This CDR3 is built from 16 residues. Here the CDR3 reads CASSLSITAGDYEQYF. The CDR3 DNA reads as TGTGCCAGCAGCTTATCGATCACAGCGGGAGACTACGAGCAGTACTTC.

The J gene is TRBJ1-1, the V gene TRBV5-4; no firm D call. Deletions cut 3 bases from V and 2 bases from J, with 14 bases between. CDR3 length: 15 amino acids. Germline CDR1 SGHNT, CDR2 YYREEE (reference sequence). CDR3 amino acids: CASSSHPDSNTEAFF. Here the CDR3 DNA reads TGTGCCAGCAGCTCCCACCCGGACTCCAACACTGAAGCTTTCTTT.

The chain employs TRBV6-1 and TRBJ2-3, with a weak D call TRBD2 (5 bases). The CDR3 runs to 12 residues. V dropped 3 bases and J dropped 6 bases, with 7 bases sitting between them. Germline V CDR1 and CDR2: MNHNS, SASEGT. Written as DNA, the CDR3 is TGTGCCAGCAGTGAGGGAGCGGATACGCAGTATTTT. Its protein product is CASSEGADTQYF.